This T cell receptor (beta chain) was captured in a study of blood T cell repertoires in COVID-19. The protocol was immunoSEQ multiplex PCR, while the TCRdb copy is restricted to in-frame clones and leaves out a portion. The sample records some 530,000 clones, 80% to 90% being singletons. The sequence was obtained from an older woman who had recovered from COVID-19. The sample comprised PBMCs or T cells enriched from blood (not recorded which).

The CDR3 loop reads CASSLGQGVSPLHF. The CDR3 DNA reads as TGCGCCAGCAGCTTAGGACAGGGGGTTTCACCCCTCCACTTT. This rearrangement joins TRBV5-1 to TRBJ1-6, with 10 bases identical to TRBD1. Germline V gene data show CDR1 as SGHRS and CDR2 as YFSETQ. V was pared by 2 bases and J by 9 bases, with 2 bases of the junction left unmatched. CDR3 size: 14 residues.